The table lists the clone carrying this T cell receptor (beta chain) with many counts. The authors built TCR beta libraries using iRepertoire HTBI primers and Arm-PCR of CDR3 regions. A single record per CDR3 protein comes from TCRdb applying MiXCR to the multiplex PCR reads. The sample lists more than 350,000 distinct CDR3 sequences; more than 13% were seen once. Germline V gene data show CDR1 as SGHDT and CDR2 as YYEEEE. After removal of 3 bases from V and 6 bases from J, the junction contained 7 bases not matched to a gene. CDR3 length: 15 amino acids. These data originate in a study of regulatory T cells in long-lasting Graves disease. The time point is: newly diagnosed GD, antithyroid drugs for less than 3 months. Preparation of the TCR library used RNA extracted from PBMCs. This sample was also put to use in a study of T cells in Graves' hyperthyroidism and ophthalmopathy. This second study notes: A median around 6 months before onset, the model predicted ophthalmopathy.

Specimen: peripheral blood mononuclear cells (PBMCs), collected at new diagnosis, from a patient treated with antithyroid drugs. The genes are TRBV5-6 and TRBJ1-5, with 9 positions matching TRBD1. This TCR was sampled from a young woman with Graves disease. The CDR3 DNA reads TGTGCCAGCAGCTACCGGGACAGGGTTATTCAGCCCCAGCATTTT. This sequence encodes CASSYRDRVIQPQHF.